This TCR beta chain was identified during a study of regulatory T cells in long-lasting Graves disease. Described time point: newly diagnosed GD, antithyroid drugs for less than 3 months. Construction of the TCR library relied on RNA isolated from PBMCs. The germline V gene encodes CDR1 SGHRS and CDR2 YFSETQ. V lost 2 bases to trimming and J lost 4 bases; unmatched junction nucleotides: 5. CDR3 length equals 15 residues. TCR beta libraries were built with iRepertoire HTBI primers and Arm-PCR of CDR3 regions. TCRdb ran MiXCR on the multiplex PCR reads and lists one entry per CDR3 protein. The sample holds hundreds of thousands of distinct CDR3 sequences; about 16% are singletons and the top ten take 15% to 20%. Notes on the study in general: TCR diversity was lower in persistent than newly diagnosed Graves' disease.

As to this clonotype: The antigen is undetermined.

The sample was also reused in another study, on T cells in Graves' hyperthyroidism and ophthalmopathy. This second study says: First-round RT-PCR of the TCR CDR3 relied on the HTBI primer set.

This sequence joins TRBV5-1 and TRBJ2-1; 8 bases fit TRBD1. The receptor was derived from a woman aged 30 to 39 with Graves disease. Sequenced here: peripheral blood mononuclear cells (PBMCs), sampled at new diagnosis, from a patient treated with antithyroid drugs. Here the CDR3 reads CASSFGRGPYNEQFF. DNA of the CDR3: TGCGCCAGCAGCTTCGGCAGGGGGCCGTACAATGAGCAGTTCTTC.